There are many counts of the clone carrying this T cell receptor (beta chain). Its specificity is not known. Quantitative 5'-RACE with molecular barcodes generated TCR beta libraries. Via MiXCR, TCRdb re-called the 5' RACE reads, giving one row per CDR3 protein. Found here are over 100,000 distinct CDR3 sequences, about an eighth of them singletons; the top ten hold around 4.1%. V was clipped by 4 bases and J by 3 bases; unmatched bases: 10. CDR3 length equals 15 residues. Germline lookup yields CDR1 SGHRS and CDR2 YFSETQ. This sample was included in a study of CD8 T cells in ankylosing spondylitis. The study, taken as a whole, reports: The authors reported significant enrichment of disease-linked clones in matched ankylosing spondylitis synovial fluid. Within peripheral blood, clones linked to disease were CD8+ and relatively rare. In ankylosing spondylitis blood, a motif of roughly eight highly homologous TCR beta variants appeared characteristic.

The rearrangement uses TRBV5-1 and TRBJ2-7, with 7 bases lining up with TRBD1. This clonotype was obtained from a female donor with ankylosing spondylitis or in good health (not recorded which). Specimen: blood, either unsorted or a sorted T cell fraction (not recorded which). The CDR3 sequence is CASSSRDRGNYEQYF. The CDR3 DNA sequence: TGCGCCAGCAGCAGCCGGGACAGAGGAAACTACGAGCAGTACTTC.